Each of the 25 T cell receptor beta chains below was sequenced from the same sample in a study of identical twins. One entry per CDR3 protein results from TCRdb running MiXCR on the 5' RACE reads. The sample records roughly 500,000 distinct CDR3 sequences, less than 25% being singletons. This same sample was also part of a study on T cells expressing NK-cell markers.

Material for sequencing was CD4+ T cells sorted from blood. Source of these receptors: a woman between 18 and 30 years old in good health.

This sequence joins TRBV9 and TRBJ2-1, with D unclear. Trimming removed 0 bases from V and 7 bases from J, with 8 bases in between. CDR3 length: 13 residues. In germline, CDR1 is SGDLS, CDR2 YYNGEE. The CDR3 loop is CASSVAAVNEQFF. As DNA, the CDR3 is TGTGCCAGCAGCGTAGCGGCCGTGAATGAGCAGTTCTTC.

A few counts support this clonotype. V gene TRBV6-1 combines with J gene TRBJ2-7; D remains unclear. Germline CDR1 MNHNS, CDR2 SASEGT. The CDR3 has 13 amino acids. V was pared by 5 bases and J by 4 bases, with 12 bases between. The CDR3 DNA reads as TGTGCCAGCAGTCTTGCCGTTTGGTACGAGCAGTACTTC. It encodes CASSLAVWYEQYF.

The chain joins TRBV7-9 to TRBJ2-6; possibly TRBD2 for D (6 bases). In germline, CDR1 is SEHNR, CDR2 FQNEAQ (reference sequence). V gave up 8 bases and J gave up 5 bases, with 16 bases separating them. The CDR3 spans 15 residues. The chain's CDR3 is CASAREAQRANVLTF. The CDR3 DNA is TGTGCCAGCGCCAGGGAGGCCCAGAGGGCCAACGTCCTGACTTTC. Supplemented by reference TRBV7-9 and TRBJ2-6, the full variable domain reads DTGVSQNPRHKITKRGQNVTFRCDPISEHNRLYWYRQTLGQGPEFLTYFQNEAQLEKSRLLSDRFSAERPKGSFSTLEIQRTEQGDSAMYLCASAREAQRANVLTFGAGSRLTVL.

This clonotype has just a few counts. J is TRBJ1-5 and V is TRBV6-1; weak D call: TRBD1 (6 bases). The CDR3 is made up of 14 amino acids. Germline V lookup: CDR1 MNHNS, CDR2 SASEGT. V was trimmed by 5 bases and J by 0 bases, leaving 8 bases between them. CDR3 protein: CASSRQVSNQPQHF. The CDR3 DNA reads TGTGCCAGCAGTCGACAGGTTAGCAATCAGCCCCAGCATTTT.

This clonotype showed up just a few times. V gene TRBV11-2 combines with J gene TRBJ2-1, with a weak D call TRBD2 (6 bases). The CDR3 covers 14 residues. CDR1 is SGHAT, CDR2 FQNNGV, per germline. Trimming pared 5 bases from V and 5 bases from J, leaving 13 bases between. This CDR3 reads CASSPRDSNNEQFF. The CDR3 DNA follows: TGTGCCAGCAGCCCCCGGGACTCGAACAATGAGCAGTTCTTC.

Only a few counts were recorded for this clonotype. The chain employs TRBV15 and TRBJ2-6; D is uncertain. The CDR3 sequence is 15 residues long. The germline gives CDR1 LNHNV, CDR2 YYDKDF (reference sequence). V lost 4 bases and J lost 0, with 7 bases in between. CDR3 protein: CATSTRRSGANVLTF. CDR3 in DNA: TGTGCCACCAGCACCAGGCGCTCTGGGGCCAACGTCCTGACTTTC.

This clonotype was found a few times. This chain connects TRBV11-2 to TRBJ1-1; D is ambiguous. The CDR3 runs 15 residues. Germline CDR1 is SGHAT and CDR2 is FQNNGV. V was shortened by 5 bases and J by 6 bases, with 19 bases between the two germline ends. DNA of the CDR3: TGTGCCAGCAGCGCAACACTAACAACCGGGGCTGAAGCTTTCTTT. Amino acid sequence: CASSATLTTGAEAFF.

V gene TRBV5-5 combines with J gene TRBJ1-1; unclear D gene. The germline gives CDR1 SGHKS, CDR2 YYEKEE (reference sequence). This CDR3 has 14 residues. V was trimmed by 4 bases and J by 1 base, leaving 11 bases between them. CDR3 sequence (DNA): TGTGCCAGCAGCCCACACGTCCCGAACACTGAAGCTTTCTTT. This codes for CASSPHVPNTEAFF. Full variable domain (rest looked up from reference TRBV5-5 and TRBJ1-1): DAGVTQSPTHLIKTRGQQVTLRCSPISGHKSVSWYQQVLGQGPQFIFQYYEKEERGRGNFPDRFSARQFPNYSSELNVNALLLGDSALYLCASSPHVPNTEAFFGQGTRLTVV.

The CDR3 spells CAVRTGDNEQFF. The DNA for the CDR3 is TGTGCCGTGCGGACAGGGGACAATGAGCAGTTCTTC. J is TRBJ2-1 and V is TRBV10-3, with 9 bases aligning to TRBD1. The V segment lost 11 bases and the J segment 5 bases; nucleotides outside the gene matches: 4. The CDR3 totals 12 residues. Germline V gives CDR1 ENHRY, CDR2 SYGVKD.

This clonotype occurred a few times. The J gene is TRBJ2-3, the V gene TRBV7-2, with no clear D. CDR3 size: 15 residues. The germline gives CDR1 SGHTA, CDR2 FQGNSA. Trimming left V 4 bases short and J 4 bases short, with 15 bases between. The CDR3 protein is CASSSQGMVADTQYF. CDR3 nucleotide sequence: TGTGCCAGCAGCTCCCAAGGGATGGTCGCAGATACGCAGTATTTT. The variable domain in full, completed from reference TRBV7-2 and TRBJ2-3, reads GAGVSQSPSNKVTEKGKDVELRCDPISGHTALYWYRQSLGQGLEFLIYFQGNSAPDKSGLPSDRFSAERTGGSVSTLTIQRTQQEDSAVYLCASSSQGMVADTQYFGPGTRLTVL.

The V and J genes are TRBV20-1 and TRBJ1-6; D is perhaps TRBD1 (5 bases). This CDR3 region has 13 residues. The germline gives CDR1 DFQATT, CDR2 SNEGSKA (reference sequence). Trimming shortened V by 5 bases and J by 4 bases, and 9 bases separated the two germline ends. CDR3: CSAQDRYNSPLHF. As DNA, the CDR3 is TGCAGTGCTCAAGACAGATATAATTCACCCCTCCACTTT.

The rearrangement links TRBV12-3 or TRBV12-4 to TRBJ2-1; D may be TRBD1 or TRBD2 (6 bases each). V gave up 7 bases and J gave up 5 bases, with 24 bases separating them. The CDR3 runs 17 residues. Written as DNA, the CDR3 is TGTGCCAGCACCAATCGTGGGGGCGGGATTAGACACAATGAGCAGTTCTTC. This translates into CASTNRGGGIRHNEQFF.

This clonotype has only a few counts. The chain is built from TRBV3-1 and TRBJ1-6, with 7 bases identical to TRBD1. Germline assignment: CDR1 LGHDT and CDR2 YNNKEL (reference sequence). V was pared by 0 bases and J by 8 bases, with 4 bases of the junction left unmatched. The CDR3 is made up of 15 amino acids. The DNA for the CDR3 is TGTGCCAGCAGCCAAGAGGGGACAGTGGATTCACCCCTCCACTTT. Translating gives CASSQEGTVDSPLHF.

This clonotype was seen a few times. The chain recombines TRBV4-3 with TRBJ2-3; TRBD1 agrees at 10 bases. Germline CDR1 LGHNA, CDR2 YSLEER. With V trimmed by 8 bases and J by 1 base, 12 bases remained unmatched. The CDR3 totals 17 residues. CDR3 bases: TGCGCCAGCCGTAAGACGACCGGGACAGGGGGCACAGATACGCAGTATTTT. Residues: CASRKTTGTGGTDTQYF.

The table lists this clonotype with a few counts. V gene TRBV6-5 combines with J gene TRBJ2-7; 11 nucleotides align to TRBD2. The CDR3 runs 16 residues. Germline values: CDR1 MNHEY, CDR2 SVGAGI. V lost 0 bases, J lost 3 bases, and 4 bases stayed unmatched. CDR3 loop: CASSYSRGLAVYEQYF. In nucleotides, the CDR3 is TGTGCCAGCAGTTACTCGAGGGGACTAGCGGTCTACGAGCAGTACTTC.

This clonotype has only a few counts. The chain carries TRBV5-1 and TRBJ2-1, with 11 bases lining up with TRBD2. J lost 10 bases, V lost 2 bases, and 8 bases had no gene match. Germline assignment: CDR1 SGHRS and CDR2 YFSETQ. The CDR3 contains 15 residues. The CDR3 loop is CASSLIAGGPGEQFF. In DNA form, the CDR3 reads TGCGCCAGCAGCTTAATAGCGGGGGGGCCGGGGGAGCAGTTCTTC.

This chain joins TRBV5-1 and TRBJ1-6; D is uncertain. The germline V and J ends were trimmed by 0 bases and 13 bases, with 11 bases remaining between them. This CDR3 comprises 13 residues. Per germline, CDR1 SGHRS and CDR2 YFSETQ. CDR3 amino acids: CASSLDDGGPLHF. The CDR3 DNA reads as TGCGCCAGCAGCTTGGACGACGGTGGGCCCCTCCACTTT.

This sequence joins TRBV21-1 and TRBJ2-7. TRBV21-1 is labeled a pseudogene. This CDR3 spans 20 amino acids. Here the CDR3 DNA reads TGTGCCAGCAGCAAAGCGCTTGTCGGGGATTGGAGCGCGTCGACCTACGAGCAGTACTTC. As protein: CASSKALVGDWSASTYEQYF.

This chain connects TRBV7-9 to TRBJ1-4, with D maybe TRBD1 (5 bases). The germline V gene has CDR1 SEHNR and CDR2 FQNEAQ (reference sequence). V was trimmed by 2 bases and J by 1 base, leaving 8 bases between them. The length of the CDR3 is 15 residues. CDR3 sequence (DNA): TGTGCCAGCAGCTTACTTGGGGGAACTAATGAAAAACTGTTTTTT. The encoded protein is CASSLLGGTNEKLFF.

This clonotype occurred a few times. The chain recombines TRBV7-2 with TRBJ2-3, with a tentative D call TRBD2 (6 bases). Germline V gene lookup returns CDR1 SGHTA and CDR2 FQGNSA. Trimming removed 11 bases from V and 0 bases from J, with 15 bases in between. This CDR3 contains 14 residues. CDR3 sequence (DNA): TGTGCCGTTACGGCGGGGATAAGCACAGATACGCAGTATTTT. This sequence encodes CAVTAGISTDTQYF. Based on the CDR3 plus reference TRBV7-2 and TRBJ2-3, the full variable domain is GAGVSQSPSNKVTEKGKDVELRCDPISGHTALYWYRQSLGQGLEFLIYFQGNSAPDKSGLPSDRFSAERTGGSVSTLTIQRTQQEDSAVYLCAVTAGISTDTQYFGPGTRLTVL.

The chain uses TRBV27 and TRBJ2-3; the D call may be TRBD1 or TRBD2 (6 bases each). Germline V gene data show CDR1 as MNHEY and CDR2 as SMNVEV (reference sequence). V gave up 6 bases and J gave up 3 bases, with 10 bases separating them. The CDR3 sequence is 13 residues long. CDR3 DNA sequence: TGTGCCAGCAGCAAAGGGGGGACAGATACGCAGTATTTT. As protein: CASSKGGTDTQYF.

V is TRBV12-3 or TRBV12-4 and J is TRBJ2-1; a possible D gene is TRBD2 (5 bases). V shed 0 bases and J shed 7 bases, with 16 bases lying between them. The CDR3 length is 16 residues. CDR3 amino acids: CASSLAGEMVRNEQFF. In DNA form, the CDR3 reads TGTGCCAGCAGTTTAGCTGGGGAGATGGTTAGGAATGAGCAGTTCTTC.

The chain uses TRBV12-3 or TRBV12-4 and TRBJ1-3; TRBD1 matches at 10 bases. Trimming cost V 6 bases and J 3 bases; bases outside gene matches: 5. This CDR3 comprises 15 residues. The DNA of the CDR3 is TGTGCCAGCAGGTCCCGGGACAGGGGTGGAAACACCATATATTTT. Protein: CASRSRDRGGNTIYF.

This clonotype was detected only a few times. The CDR3 reads CSATRTGTDTQYF. In DNA form, the CDR3 reads TGCAGTGCTACCCGGACAGGGACCGATACGCAGTATTTT. This sequence joins TRBV20-1 and TRBJ2-3; 8 bases match TRBD1. Per the germline V gene, CDR1 is DFQATT and CDR2 is SNEGSKA (reference sequence). The ends lost 4 bases at V and 6 bases at J; junction bases unmatched: 6. The CDR3 is 13 residues long.

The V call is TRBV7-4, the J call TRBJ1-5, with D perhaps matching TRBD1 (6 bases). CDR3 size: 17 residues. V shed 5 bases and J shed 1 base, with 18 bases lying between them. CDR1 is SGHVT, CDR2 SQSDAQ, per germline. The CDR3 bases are TGTGCCAGCAGCACCCTAGGGGCGGGGGCGAGCAATCAGCCCCAGCATTTT. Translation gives CASSTLGAGASNQPQHF.